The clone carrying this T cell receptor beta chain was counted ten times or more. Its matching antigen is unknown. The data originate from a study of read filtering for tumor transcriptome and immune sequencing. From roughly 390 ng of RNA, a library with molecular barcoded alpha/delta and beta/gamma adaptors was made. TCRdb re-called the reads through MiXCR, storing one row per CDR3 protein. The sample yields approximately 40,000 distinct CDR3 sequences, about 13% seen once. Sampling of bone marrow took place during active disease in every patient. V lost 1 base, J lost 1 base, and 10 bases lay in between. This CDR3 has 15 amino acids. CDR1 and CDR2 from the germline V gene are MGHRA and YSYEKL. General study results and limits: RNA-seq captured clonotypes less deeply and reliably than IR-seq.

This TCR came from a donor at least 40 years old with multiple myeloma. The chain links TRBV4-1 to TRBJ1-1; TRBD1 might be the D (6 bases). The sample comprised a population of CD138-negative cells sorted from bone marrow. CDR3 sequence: CASSQVGGANTEAFF. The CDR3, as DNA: TGCGCCAGCAGCCAAGTGGGGGGGGCGAACACTGAAGCTTTCTTT.